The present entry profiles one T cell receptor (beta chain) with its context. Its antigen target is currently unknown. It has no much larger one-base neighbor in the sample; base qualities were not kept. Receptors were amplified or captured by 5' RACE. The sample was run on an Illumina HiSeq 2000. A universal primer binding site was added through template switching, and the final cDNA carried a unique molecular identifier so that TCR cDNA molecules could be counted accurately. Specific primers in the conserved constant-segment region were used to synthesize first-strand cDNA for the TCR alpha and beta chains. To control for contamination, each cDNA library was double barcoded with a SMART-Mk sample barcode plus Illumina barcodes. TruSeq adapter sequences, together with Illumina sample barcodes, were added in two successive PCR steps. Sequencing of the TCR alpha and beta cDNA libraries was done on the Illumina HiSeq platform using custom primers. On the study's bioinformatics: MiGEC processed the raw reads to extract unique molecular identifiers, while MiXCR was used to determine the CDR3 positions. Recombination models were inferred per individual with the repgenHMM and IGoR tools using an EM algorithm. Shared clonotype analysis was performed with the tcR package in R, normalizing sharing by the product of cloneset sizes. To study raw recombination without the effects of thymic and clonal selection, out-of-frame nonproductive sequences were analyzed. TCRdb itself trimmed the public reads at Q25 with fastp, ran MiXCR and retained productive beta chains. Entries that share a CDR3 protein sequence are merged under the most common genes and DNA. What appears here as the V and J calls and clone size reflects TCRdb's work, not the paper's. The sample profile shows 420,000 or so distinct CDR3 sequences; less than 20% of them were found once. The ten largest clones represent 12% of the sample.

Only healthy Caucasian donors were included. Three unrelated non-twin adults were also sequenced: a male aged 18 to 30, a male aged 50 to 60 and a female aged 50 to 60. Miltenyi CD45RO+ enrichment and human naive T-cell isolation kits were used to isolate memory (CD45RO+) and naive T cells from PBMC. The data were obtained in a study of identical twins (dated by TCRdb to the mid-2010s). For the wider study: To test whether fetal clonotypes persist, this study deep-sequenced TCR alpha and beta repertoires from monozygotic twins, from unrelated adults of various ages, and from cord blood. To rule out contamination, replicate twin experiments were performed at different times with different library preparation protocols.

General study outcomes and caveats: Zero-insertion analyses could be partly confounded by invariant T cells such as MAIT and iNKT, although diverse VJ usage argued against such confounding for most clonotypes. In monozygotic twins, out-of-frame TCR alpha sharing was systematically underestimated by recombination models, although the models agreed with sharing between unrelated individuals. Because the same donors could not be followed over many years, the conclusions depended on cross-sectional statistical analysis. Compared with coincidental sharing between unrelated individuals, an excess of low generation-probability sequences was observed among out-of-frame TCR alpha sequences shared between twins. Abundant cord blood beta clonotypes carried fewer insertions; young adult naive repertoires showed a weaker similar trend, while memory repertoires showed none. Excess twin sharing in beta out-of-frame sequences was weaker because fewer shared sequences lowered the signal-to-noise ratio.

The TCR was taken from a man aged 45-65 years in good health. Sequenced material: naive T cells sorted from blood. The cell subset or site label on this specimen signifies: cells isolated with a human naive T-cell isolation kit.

The DNA sequence reads TGTGCCATCGCAGCGAACACTGAAGCTTTCTTT. This is translated as CAIAANTEAFF. The V and J segments used are TRBV10-3 and TRBJ1-1, with the D gene call left open. The germline V gene yields ENHRY for CDR1 and SYGVKD for CDR2. The CDR3, cysteine through phenylalanine, is 11 amino acids long. Only the CDR3 DNA is retained, 33 bases long and in frame from the first base. The junction shows trimming of 8 bases on V and 1 base on J, plus 5 bases between the germline ends.